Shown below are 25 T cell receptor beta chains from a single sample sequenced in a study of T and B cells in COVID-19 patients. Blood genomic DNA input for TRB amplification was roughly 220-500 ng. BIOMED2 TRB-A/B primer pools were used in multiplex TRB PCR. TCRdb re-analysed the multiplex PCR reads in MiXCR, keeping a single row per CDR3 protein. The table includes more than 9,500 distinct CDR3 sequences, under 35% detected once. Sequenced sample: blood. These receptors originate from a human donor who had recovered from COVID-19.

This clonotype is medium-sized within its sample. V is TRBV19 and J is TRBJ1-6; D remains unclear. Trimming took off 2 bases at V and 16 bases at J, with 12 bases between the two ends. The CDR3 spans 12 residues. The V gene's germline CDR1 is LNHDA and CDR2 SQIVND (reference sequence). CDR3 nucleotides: TGTGCCAGTAGTATAATAGGATGGGAGCTCCACTTT. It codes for CASSIIGWELHF.

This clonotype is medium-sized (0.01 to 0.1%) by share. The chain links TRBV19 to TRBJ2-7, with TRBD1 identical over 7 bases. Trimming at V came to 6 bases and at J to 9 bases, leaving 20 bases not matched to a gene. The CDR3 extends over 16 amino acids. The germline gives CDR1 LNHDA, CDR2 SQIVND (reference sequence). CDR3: CASSLTSGQSGTGQYF. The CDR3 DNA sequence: TGTGCCAGTAGCTTAACCTCGGGACAGTCTGGGACGGGGCAGTACTTC.

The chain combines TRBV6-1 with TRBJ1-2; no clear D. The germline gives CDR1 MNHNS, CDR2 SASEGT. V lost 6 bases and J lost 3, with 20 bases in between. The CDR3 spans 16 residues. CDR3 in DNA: TGTGCCAGCAGGGATCTGGAGGACGCCGGAGACTATGGCTACACCTTC. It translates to CASRDLEDAGDYGYTF.

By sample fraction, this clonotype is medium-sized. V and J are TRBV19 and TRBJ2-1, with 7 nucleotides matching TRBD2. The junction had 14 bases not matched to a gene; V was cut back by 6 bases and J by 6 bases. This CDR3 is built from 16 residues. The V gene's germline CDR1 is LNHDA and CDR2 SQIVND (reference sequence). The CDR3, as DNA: TGTGCCAGTAGCCCTATTGGCGGGAGTGGGATCAATGAGCAGTTCTTC. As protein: CASSPIGGSGINEQFF. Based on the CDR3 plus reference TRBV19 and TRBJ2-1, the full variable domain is DGGITQSPKYLFRKEGQNVTLSCEQNLNHDAMYWYRQDPGQGLRLIYYSQIVNDFQKGDIAEGYSVSREKKESFPLTVTSAQKNPTAFYLCASSPIGGSGINEQFFGPGTRLTVL.

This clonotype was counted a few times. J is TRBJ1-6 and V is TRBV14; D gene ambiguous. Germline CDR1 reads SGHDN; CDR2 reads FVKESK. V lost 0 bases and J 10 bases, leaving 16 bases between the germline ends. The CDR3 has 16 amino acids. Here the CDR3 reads CASSQDWNRRWSPLHF. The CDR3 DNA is TGTGCCAGCAGCCAAGATTGGAACCGGAGGTGGTCACCCCTCCACTTT.

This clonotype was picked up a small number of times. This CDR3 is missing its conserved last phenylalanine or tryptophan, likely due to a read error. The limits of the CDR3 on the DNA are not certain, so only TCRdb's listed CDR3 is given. The CDR3 sequence: CASRGGTAD. The rearrangement uses TRBV6-5 and TRBJ2-7; TRBD2, the D gene given by the table, was not confirmed from the DNA. The CDR3 totals 9 residues, both ends included. The germline CDR1 and CDR2 sequences are MNHEY and SVGAGI.

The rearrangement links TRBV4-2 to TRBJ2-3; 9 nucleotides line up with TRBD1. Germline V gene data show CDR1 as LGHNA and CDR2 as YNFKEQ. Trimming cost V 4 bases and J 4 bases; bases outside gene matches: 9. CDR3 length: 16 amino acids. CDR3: CASSLGQGQFADTQYF. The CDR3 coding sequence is TGTGCCAGCAGCCTGGGACAGGGTCAATTCGCAGATACGCAGTATTTT.

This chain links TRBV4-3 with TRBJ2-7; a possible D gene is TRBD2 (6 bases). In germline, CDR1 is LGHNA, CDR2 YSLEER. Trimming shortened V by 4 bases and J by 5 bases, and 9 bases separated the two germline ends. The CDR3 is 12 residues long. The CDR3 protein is CASSPWGDEQYF. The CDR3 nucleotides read TGCGCCAGCAGCCCCTGGGGGGACGAGCAGTACTTC.

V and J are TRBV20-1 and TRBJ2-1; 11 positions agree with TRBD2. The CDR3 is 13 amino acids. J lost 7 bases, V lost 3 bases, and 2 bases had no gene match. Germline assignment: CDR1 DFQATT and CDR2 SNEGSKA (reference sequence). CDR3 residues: CSASTSGSNEQFF. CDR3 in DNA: TGCAGTGCTAGCACTAGCGGGAGTAATGAGCAGTTCTTC.

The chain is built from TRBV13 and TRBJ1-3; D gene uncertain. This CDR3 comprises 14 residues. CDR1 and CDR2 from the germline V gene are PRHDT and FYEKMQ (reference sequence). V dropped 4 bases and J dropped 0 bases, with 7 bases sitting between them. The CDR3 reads CASSSMSSGNTIYF. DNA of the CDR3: TGTGCCAGCAGCTCGATGAGCTCTGGAAACACCATATATTTT.

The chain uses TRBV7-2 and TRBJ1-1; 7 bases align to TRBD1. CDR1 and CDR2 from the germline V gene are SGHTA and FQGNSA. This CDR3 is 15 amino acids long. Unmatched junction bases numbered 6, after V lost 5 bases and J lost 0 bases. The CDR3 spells CASSPRGVMNTEAFF. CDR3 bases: TGTGCCAGCAGCCCCAGGGGGGTTATGAACACTGAAGCTTTCTTT.

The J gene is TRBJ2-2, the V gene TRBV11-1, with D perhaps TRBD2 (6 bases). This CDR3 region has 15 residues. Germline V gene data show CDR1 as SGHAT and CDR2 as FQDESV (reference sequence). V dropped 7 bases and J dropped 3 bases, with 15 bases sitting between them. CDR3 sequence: CASTQRGLHTGELFF. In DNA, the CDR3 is TGTGCCAGCACCCAAAGGGGACTCCACACCGGGGAGCTGTTTTTT.

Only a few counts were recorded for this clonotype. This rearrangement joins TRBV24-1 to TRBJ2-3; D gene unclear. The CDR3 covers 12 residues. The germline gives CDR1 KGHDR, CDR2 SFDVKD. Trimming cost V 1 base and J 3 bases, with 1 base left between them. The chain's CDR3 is CATSDFTDTQYF. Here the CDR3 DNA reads TGTGCCACCAGTGATTTTACAGATACGCAGTATTTT.

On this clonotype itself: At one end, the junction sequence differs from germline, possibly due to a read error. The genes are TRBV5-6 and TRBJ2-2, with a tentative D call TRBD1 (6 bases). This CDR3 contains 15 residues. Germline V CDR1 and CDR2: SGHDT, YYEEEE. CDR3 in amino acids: CASSLRTVNTGELFF. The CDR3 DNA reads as TGTGCAAGCAGCTTGAGGACAGTAAACACCGGGGAGCTGTTTTTT.

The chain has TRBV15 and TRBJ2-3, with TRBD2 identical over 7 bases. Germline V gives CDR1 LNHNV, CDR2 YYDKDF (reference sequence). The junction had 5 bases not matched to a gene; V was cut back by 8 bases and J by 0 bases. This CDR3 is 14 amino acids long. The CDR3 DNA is TGTGCCACCGTGACTAGCACCAGCACAGATACGCAGTATTTT. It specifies CATVTSTSTDTQYF.

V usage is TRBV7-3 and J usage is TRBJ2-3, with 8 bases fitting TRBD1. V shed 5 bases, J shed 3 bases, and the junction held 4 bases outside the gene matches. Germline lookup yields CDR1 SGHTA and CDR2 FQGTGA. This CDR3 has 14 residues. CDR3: CASSPTGVTDTQYF. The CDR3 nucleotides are TGTGCCAGCAGCCCGACAGGGGTAACAGATACGCAGTATTTT.

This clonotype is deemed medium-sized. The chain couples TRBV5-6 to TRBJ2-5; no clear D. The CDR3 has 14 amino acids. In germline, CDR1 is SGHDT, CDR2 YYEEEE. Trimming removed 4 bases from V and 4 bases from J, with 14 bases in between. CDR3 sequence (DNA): TGTGCCAGCAGCACGGACCAGTACGGAGAGACCCAGTACTTC. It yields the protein CASSTDQYGETQYF.

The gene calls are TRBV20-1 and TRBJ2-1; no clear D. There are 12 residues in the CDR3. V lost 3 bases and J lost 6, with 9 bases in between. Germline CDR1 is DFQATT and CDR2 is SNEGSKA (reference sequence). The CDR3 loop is CSASLQINEQFF. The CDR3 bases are TGCAGTGCTAGTCTGCAAATCAATGAGCAGTTCTTC.

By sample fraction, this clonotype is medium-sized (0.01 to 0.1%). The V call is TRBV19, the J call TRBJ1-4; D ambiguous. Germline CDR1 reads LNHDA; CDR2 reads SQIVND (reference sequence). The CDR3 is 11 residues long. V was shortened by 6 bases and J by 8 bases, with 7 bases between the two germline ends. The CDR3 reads CASREGEKLFF. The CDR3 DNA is TGTGCCAGTAGGGAAGGGGAAAAACTGTTTTTT.

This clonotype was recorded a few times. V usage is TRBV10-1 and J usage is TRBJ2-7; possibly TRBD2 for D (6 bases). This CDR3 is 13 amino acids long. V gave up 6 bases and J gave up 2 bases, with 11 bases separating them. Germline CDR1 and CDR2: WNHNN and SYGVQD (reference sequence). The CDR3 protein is CASSLADAYEQYF. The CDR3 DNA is TGCGCCAGCAGCTTAGCGGATGCCTACGAGCAGTACTTC.

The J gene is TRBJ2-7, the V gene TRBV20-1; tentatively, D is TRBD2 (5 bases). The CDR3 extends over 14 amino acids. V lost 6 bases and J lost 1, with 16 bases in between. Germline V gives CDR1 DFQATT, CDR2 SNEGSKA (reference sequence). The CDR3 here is CSALLVGLSYEQYF. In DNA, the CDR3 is TGCAGTGCCCTACTAGTCGGGTTGTCCTACGAGCAGTACTTC.

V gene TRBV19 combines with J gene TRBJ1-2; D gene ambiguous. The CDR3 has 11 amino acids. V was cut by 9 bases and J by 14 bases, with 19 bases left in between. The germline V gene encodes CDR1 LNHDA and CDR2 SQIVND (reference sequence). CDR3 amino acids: CASSLGIHQTF. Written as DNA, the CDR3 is TGTGCCAGCAGCTTGGGTATTCATCAGACCTTC.

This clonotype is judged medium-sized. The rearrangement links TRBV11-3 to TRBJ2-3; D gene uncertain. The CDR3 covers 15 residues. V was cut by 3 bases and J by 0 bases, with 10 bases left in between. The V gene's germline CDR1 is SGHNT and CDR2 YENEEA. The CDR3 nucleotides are TGTGCCAGCAGCTTCACGGTGTCGAGCACAGATACGCAGTATTTT. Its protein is CASSFTVSSTDTQYF.

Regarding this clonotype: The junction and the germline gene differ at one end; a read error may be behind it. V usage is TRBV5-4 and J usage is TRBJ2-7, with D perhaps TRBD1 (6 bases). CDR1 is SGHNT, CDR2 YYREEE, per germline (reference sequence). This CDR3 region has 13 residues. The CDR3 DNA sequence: TGTGCCAGCAGCTTGGTTGGGGGCGATGGCAACACCTTC. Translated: CASSLVGGDGNTF. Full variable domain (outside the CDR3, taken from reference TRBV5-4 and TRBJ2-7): ETGVTQSPTHLIKTRGQQVTLRCSSQSGHNTVSWYQQALGQGPQFIFQYYREEENGRGNFPPRFSGLQFPNYSSELNVNALELDDSALYLCASSLVGGDGNTFGPGTRLTVT.

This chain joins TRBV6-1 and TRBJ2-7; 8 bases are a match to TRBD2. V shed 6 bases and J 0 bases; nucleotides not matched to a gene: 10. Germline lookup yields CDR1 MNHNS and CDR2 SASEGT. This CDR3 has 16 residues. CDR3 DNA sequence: TGTGCCAGCAGGACTCCTTTAGCGGGACTCTCCTACGAGCAGTACTTC. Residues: CASRTPLAGLSYEQYF.